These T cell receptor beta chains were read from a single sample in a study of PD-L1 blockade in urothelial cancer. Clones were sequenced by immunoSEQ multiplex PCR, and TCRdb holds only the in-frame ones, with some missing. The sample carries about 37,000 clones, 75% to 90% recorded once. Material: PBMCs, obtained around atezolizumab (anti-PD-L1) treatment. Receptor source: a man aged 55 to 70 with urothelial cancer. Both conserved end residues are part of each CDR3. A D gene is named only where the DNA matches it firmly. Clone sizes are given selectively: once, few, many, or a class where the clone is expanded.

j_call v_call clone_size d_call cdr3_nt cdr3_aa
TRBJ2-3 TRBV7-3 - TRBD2 TGTGCCAGCAGCCCGGAGGGGACTAGCGGGATTAATACGCAGTATTTT CASSPEGTSGINTQYF
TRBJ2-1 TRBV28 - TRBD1 TGTGCCAGCAGTTTACGGGACAGGGAGAATGAGCAGTTCTTC CASSLRDRENEQFF
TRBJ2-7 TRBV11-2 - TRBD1 TGTGCCAGCAGCCCAGGGACAGCCTCCTACGAGCAGTACTTC CASSPGTASYEQYF
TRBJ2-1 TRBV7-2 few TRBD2 TGTGCCAGCACTCCGACTAGCGGGATTGAGCAGTTCTTC CASTPTSGIEQFF
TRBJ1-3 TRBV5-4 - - TGTGCCAGCAGCTCTCGGGGAAACACCATATATTTT CASSSRGNTIYF
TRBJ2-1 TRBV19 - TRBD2 TGTGCCAGTAGTACCGGAAAAGGCGTAGCGGGAGCCGATGAGCAGTTCTTC CASSTGKGVAGADEQFF
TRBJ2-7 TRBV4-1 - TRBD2 TGCGCCAGCAGCCAAGATCAAGGACTAGTGGGTTTAGAGCAGTACTTC CASSQDQGLVGLEQYF
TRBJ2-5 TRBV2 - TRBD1 TGTGCCAGCAGTGAAGAAAGGGACAGGGGGGGTGAGACCCAGTACTTC CASSEERDRGGETQYF
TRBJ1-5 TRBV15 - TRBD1 TGTGCCACCAGCAGAAACCGACAGGGGAATCAGCCCCAGCATTTT CATSRNRQGNQPQHF
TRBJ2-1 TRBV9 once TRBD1 TGTGCCAGCAGCGCGCCGGGACAGACCTACAATGAGCAGTTCTTC CASSAPGQTYNEQFF
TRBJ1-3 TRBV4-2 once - TGTGCCAGCAGCATCCGGACAAGTGGAAACACCATATATTTT CASSIRTSGNTIYF
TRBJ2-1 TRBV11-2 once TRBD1 TGTGCCAGCAGCTTAGGACAGGGGCTCTACAATGAGCAGTTCTTC CASSLGQGLYNEQFF
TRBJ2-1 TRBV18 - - TGTGCCAGCTCACCAGGAGTCGGGAAGGTGGGAAATGAGCAGTTCTTC CASSPGVGKVGNEQFF
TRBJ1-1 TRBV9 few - TGTGCCAGCAGCGTAGGTTTGAGAACTGAAGCTTTCTTT CASSVGLRTEAFF
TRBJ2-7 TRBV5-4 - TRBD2 TGTGCCAGCAGCTTTAGCGGGAACCCCTACGAGCAGTACTTC CASSFSGNPYEQYF
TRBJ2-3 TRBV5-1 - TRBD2 TGCGCCAGCAGCAGGGAACTAGCGGGAGCTTATCATTTT CASSRELAGAYHF
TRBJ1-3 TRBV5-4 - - TGTGCCAGCAGCTTGGAAGGACTGTCCTCTGGAAACACCATATATTTT CASSLEGLSSGNTIYF
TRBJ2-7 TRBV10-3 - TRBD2 TGTGCCATCAGTGAAAGCGTGGCGACTAGCGTTCGGGTAAGCGAGCAGTACTTC CAISESVATSVRVSEQYF
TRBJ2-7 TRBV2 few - TGTGCCAGCAGCGGTATCTCTCGGGGGAGCGGCAACGAGCAGTACTTC CASSGISRGSGNEQYF
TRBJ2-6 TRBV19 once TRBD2 TGTGCCAGTAGTCTGGGACTAGCGGGCACCTCTGGGGCCAACGTCCTGACTTTC CASSLGLAGTSGANVLTF